This T cell receptor beta chain originates from a study of shared clonotypes between healthy human individuals. Naive CD8 cells, CD45RO-negative and positively selected for CCR7, excluded terminally differentiated effector memory CD45RA+ cells. The count of this clone is one. Its specificity is unknown. With 2 bases removed from V and 0 bases from J, the gap between germline ends came to 7 bases. Per the germline V gene, CDR1 is MNHEY and CDR2 is SVGAGI. The CDR3 has 15 residues. Findings of the study overall: Sharing across a few donors was seen in roughly 5.2% of naive CD4 clonotypes.

Execution of the assay was at deep level. Using immunoSEQ multiplex PCR, the repertoire was profiled, and TCRdb retains in-frame clones only, with some absent. The table shows millions of clones, with roughly 91% occurring only once. Sequenced input: naive CD8+ T cells from PBMCs. This chain links TRBV6-5 with TRBJ2-2, with D possibly matching TRBD1 (5 bases). This receptor was obtained from a man aged 18 to 29 in good health. Some clones in this sample may be carry-over from other donors' samples. The DNA of the CDR3 is TGTGCCAGCAGTTACGACAGCTCGAACACCGGGGAGCTGTTTTTT. Its translation: CASSYDSSNTGELFF.